This T cell receptor (beta chain) came from a study of cytomegalovirus exposure and HLA in healthy donors. CDR3 size: 16 residues. V lost 0 bases and J lost 2; bases outside the gene matches: 7. Germline lookup yields CDR1 LNHDA and CDR2 SQIVND (reference sequence). Study-wide results and limits: An assumption of roughly uniform sequencing depth across donors underlay the presence/absence analyses. Segments of the TCR beta V type were, in most cases, productive about 90% or about 30% of the time in an earlier analysis. In a later analysis, most CMV-associated TCR beta chains appeared HLA-restricted.

The donors comprised healthy bone marrow donors. Concerning this clone: Its antigen is currently unknown.

It was with 60 Vbeta and 13 Jbeta primers that the PCR ran. The repertoire was sequenced with immunoSEQ multiplex PCR; TCRdb's copy has only in-frame clones and lacks some. Its clone listing holds under 70,000 clones. The source is a woman aged 18-29 years in good health and CMV-seronegative. This chain joins TRBV19 and TRBJ2-7; the match to TRBD1 covers 7 bases. Sequencing was carried out using PBMCs. The CDR3 region has the DNA TGTGCCAGTAGTATAGAAGCCAGGGGGATGGCCTACGAGCAGTACTTC. It specifies CASSIEARGMAYEQYF.